One T cell receptor (beta chain) is described in this entry. Its target is not known. The sample is drawn from a study of T cells in Graves' hyperthyroidism and ophthalmopathy. Study results and caveats: From stable hyperthyroidism, ophthalmopathy was set apart by a 13 V-J model.

Patients were excluded for uncontrolled infection, other autoimmune disease, pregnancy or lactation. The CDR3 regions of TCR beta were amplified from RNA transcripts. Researchers ran a first-round RT-PCR on the TCR CDR3 using the HTBI primer set. From the multiplex PCR reads, TCRdb called clonotypes with MiXCR, one entry per CDR3 protein. The top ten hold roughly 8.2% of the sample, which has 560,000 or so distinct CDR3 sequences, around 45% seen once. The CDR3 length is 14 residues. V was cut by 3 bases and J by 5 bases, with 14 bases left in between. CDR1 is SGHVS and CDR2 is FNYEAQ in the germline V gene.

The clonotype originates from a woman under 30 with Graves' hyperthyroidism. The sequenced material came from peripheral blood or thyroid tissue (not recorded which). The gene calls are TRBV7-6 and TRBJ2-7; weak D call: TRBD2 (5 bases). CDR3 sequence: CASSLEPNGDEQYF. DNA for the CDR3: TGTGCCAGCAGCTTGGAACCCAACGGGGACGAGCAGTACTTC.